This T cell receptor beta chain was recovered during a study of blood T cell repertoires in COVID-19. Looking at the study overall: Donors in the United States, Italy and Spain gave samples during acute or convalescent COVID-19. The analysed material was cDNA or gDNA that came from T cells, B-cell-depleted T cells, or PBMCs.

The authors' processing: How many nucleated cells were present was estimated from reference gene primer amplification. The repertoire was sequenced with immunoSEQ multiplex PCR; TCRdb's copy has only in-frame clones and lacks some. V, J and clone size are those of that table, while D and trimming were read from the DNA. Found here are 85,000 to 95,000 clones, about 87% of them singletons; the top ten hold approximately 0.45%. Trimming shortened V by 1 base and J by 6 bases, and 10 bases separated the two germline ends. The CDR3 runs to 13 residues. The germline V gene encodes CDR1 LGHDT and CDR2 YNNKEL (reference sequence).

This receptor was taken from a man aged 55 to 70 with acute or convalescent COVID-19. Source material: peripheral blood. The V call is TRBV3-1 (or the pseudogene TRBV3-2), the J call TRBJ2-7; D is ambiguous. In DNA form, the CDR3 reads TGTGCCAGCAGCCAAGGTAACACCCTCGAGCAGTACTTC. Residues: CASSQGNTLEQYF.